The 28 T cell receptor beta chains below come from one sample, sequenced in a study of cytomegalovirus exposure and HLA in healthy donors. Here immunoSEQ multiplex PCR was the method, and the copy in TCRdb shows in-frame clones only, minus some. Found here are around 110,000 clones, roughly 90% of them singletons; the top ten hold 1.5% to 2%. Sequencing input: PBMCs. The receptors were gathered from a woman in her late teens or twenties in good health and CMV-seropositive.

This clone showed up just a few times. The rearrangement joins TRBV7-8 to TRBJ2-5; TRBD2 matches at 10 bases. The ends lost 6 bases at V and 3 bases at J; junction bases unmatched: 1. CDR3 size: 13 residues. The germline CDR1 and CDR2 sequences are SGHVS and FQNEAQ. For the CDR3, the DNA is TGTGCCAGCAGGCTAGCGGGGGAAGAGACCCAGTACTTC. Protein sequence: CASRLAGEETQYF.

The DNA of the CDR3 is TGTGCCAGCAGGGTCACGGCAGCGAGCAATCAGCCCCAGCATTTT. Translating it yields CASRVTAASNQPQHF. The V and J genes are TRBV6-1 and TRBJ1-5; D unresolved. V lost 6 bases and J 1 base, leaving 13 bases between the germline ends. The germline CDR1 and CDR2 sequences are MNHNS and SASEGT. The CDR3 contains 15 residues.

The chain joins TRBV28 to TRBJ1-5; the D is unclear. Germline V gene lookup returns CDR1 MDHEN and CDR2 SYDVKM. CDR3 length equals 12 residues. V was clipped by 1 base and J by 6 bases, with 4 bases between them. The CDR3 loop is CASSLSFQPQHF. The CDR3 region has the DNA TGTGCCAGCAGTTTATCGTTTCAGCCCCAGCATTTT.

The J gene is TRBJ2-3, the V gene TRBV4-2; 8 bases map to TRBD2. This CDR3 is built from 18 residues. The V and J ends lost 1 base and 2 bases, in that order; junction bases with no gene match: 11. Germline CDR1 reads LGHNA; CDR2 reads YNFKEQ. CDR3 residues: CASSQVLSGGSITDTQYF. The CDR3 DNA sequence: TGTGCCAGCAGCCAAGTACTAAGCGGGGGCAGTATCACAGATACGCAGTATTTT.

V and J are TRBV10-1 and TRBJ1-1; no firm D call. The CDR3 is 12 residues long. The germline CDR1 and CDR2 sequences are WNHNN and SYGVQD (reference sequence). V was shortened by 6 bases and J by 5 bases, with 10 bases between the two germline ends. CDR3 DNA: TGCGCCAGCAGGTGGAAGAGGACTGAAGCTTTCTTT. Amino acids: CASRWKRTEAFF.

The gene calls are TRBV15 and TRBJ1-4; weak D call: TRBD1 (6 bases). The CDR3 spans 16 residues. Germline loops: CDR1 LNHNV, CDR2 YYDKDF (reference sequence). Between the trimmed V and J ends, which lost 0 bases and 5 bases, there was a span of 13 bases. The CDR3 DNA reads TGTGCCACCAGCAGAGATTTTGGGCAGGGGAATGAAAAACTGTTTTTT. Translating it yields CATSRDFGQGNEKLFF. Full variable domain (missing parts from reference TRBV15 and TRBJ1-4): DAMVIQNPRYQVTQFGKPVTLSCSQTLNHNVMYWYQQKSSQAPKLLFHYYDKDFNNEADTPDNFQSRRPNTSFCFLDIRSPGLGDTAMYLCATSRDFGQGNEKLFFGSGTQLSVL.

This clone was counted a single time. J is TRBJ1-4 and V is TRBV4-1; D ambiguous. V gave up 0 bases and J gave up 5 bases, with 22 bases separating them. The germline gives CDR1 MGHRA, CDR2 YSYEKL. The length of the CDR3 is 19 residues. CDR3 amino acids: CASSQDHGINGEVNEKLFF. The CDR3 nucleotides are TGCGCCAGCAGCCAAGATCATGGTATTAATGGGGAGGTAAATGAAAAACTGTTTTTT.

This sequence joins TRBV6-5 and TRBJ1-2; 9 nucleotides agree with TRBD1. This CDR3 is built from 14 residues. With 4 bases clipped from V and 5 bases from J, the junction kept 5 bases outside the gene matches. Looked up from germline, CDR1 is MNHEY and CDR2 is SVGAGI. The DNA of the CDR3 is TGTGCCAGCAGTTTGGACAGGGGAGGGTATGGCTACACCTTC. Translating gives CASSLDRGGYGYTF.

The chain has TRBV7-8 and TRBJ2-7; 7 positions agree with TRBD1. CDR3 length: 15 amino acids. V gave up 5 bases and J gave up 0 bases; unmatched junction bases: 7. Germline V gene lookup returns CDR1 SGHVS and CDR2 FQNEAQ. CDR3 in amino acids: CASSLDRDLSYEQYF. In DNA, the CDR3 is TGTGCCAGCAGCCTAGACAGGGATCTCTCCTACGAGCAGTACTTC.

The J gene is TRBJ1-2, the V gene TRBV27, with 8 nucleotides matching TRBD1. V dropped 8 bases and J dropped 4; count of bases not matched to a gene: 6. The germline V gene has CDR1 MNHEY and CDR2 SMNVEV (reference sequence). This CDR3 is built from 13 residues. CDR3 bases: TGTGCCAGCGCTACAACAGGGGGCTATGGCTACACCTTC. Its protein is CASATTGGYGYTF.

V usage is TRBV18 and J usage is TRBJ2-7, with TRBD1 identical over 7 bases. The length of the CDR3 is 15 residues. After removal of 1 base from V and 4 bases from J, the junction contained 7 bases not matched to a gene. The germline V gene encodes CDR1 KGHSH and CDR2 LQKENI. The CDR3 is CASSPQRGQIYEQYV. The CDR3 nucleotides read TGTGCCAGCTCACCACAACGGGGACAGATTTACGAGCAGTACGTC.

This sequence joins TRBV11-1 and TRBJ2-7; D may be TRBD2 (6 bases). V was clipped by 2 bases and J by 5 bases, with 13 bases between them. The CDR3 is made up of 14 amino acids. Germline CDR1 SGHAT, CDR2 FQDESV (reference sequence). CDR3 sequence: CASSLIGGLNEQYF. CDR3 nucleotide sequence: TGTGCCAGCAGCTTAATCGGGGGTTTGAACGAGCAGTACTTC.

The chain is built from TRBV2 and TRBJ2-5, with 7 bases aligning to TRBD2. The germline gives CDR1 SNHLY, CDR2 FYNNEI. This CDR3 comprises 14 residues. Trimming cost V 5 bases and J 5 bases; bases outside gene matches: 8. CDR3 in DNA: TGTGCCAGCAGTCCCCCTAGCGGTCCGGAGACCCAGTACTTC. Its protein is CASSPPSGPETQYF.

The CDR3 region has the DNA TGTGCCAGCAGCTTAAAGGCGACAGGCCCTGTAGCTTTCTTT. This gives the protein CASSLKATGPVAFF. This chain connects TRBV7-2 to TRBJ1-1; the D gene is possibly TRBD1 (6 bases). V gave up 2 bases and J gave up 10 bases, with 17 bases separating them. Germline-derived CDR1 and CDR2 are SGHTA and FQGNSA. This CDR3 is 14 amino acids long. The whole variable domain, filled in from reference TRBV7-2 and TRBJ1-1, reads GAGVSQSPSNKVTEKGKDVELRCDPISGHTALYWYRQSLGQGLEFLIYFQGNSAPDKSGLPSDRFSAERTGGSVSTLTIQRTQQEDSAVYLCASSLKATGPVAFFGQGTRLTVV.

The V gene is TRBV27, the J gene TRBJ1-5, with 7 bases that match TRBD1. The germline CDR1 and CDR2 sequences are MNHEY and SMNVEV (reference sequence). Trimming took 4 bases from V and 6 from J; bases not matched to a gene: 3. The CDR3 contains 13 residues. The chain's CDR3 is CASSYRGAQPQHF. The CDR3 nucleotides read TGTGCCAGCAGTTACAGGGGCGCTCAGCCCCAGCATTTT.

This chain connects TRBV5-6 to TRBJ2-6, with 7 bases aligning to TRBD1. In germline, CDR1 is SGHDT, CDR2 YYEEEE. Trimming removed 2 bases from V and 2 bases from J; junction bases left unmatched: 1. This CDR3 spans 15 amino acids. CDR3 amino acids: CASSFDRAGANVLTF. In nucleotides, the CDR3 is TGTGCCAGCAGCTTCGACAGGGCTGGGGCCAACGTCCTGACTTTC. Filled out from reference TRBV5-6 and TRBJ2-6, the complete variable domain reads DAGVTQSPTHLIKTRGQQVTLRCSPKSGHDTVSWYQQALGQGPQFIFQYYEEEERQRGNFPDRFSGHQFPNYSSELNVNALLLGDSALYLCASSFDRAGANVLTFGAGSRLTVL.

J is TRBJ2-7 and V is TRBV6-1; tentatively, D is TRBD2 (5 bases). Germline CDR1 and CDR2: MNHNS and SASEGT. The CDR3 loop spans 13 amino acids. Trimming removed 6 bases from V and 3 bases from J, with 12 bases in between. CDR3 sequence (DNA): TGTGCCAGCAGCCCAACGGGGATCTACGAGCAGTACGTC. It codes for CASSPTGIYEQYV.

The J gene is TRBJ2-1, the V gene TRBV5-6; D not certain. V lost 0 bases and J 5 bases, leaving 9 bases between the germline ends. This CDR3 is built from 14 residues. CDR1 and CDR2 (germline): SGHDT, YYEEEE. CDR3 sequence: CASSLAFPDNEQFF. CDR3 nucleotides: TGTGCCAGCAGCTTGGCCTTCCCGGACAATGAGCAGTTCTTC.

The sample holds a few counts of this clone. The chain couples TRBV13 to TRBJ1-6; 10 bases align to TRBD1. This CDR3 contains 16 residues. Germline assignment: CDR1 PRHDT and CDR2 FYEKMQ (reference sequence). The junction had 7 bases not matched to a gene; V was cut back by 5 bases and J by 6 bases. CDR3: CASSIRQGAGNSPLHF. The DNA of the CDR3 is TGTGCCAGCAGCATCCGACAGGGGGCTGGTAATTCACCCCTCCACTTT.

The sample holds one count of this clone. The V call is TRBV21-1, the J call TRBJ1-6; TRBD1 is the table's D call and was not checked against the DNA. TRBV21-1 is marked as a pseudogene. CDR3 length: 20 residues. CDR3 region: CASSKGRDREARAYNSPLHF. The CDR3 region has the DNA TGTGCCAGCAGCAAAGGAAGGGACAGGGAAGCGCGCGCCTATAATTCACCCCTCCACTTT.

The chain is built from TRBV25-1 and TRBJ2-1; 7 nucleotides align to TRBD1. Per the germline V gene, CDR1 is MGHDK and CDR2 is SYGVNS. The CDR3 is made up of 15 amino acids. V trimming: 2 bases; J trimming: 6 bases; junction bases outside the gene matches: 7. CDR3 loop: CASSERGTVTNEQFF. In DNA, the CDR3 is TGTGCCAGCAGTGAAAGGGGGACAGTGACCAATGAGCAGTTCTTC.

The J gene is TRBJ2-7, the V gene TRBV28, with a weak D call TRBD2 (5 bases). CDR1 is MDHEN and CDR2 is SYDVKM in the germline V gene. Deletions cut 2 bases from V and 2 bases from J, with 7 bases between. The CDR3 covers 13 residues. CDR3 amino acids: CASSLGLAYEQYF. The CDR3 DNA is TGTGCCAGCAGTTTAGGACTGGCCTACGAGCAGTACTTC.

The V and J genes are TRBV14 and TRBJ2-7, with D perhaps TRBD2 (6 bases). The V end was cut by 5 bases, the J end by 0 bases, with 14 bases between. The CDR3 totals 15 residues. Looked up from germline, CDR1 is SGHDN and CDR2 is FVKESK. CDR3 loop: CASSRRDFHSYEQYF. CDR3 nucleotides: TGTGCCAGCAGCAGACGGGACTTTCACTCCTACGAGCAGTACTTC.

The CDR3 region has the DNA TGTGCCAGCAAAGATGAGGGTCTGAACACTGAAGCTTTCTTT. This encodes CASKDEGLNTEAFF. The chain joins TRBV6-5 to TRBJ1-1; D not resolved. The germline V and J ends were trimmed by 7 bases and 0 bases, with 12 bases remaining between them. This CDR3 has 14 amino acids. Germline V CDR1 and CDR2: MNHEY, SVGAGI.

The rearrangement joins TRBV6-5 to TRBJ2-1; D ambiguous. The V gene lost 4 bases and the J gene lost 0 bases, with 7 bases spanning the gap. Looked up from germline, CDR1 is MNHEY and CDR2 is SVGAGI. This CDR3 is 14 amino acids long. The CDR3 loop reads CASSSPRSYNEQFF. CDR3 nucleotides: TGTGCCAGCAGTTCCCCCCGCTCCTACAATGAGCAGTTCTTC.

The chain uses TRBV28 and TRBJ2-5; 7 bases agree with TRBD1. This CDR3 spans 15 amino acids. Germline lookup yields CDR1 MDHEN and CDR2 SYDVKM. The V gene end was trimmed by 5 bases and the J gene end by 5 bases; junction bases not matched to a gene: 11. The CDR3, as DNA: TGTGCCAGCAGTCCCCCAGGGGGTTGGGGTGAGACCCAGTACTTC. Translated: CASSPPGGWGETQYF.

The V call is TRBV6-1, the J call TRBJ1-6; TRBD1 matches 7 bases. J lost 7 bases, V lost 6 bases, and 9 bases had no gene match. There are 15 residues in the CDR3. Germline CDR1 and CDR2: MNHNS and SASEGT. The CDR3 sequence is CASRPITGVNSPLHF. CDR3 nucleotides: TGTGCCAGCAGGCCCATTACAGGGGTGAATTCACCCCTCCACTTT.

CDR3 protein: CASSFRGVRNQPQHF. The CDR3 coding sequence is TGTGCCAGCAGTTTTAGGGGCGTTCGCAATCAGCCCCAGCATTTT. The chain uses TRBV28 and TRBJ1-5; a possible D gene is TRBD1 (5 bases). Germline assignment: CDR1 MDHEN and CDR2 SYDVKM. Trimming removed 3 bases from V and 2 bases from J, with 11 bases in between. The CDR3 totals 15 residues.